These 6 T cell receptor beta chains were all obtained from the same sample, sequenced in a study of T cell changes during pregnancy in multiple sclerosis. Generated by immunoSEQ multiplex PCR, the TCRdb table keeps only in-frame clones and is missing some. This table has approximately 60,000 clones, approximately 90% appearing once. This specimen consisted of peripheral blood, obtained after pregnancy. The receptors originated from a female donor in good health, enrolled as a control in a pregnancy study.

The chain is built from TRBV13 and TRBJ1-6; 9 positions match TRBD1. The trim removed 5 bases at V and 5 bases at J, leaving 4 bases unmatched. Germline assignment: CDR1 PRHDT and CDR2 FYEKMQ (reference sequence). This CDR3 has 15 residues. For the CDR3, the DNA is TGTGCCAGCAGCGGACAGGGGAGGAATAATTCACCCCTCCACTTT. This encodes CASSGQGRNNSPLHF.

The V gene is TRBV5-1, the J gene TRBJ2-3; 10 bases are a match to TRBD2. Germline V gene lookup returns CDR1 SGHRS and CDR2 YFSETQ. With V trimmed by 0 bases and J by 0 bases, 4 bases remained unmatched. This CDR3 contains 17 residues. CDR3 nucleotide sequence: TGCGCCAGCAGCTTGGCAACTAGCGGGGTTAGCACAGATACGCAGTATTTT. Amino acid sequence: CASSLATSGVSTDTQYF.

This chain links TRBV9 with TRBJ2-1; TRBD2 matches 8 bases. Germline V gives CDR1 SGDLS, CDR2 YYNGEE. This CDR3 has 16 residues. Germline trimming cut 5 bases from V and 1 base from J; bases unmatched to any gene: 8. CDR3 in DNA: TGTGCCAGCAGTAACTACGGGGGGGCATCCTACAATGAGCAGTTCTTC. The encoded protein is CASSNYGGASYNEQFF.

The rearrangement links TRBV29-1 to TRBJ2-3; D is unresolved. Trimming took off 5 bases at V and 0 bases at J, with 12 bases between the two ends. The CDR3 length is 14 residues. The germline gives CDR1 SQVTM, CDR2 ANQGSEA. This CDR3 reads CSVPGITSTDTQYF. CDR3 DNA: TGCAGCGTTCCGGGTATCACTAGCACAGATACGCAGTATTTT.

V is TRBV9 and J is TRBJ1-4; D is unresolved. CDR1 and CDR2 from the germline V gene are SGDLS and YYNGEE. This CDR3 spans 15 amino acids. V was trimmed by 4 bases and J by 6 bases, leaving 16 bases between them. In DNA, the CDR3 is TGTGCCAGCAGCCCCCGCCCCAATGGAGATGAAAAACTGTTTTTT. Its protein product is CASSPRPNGDEKLFF. Full variable domain (outside the CDR3, taken from reference TRBV9 and TRBJ1-4): DSGVTQTPKHLITATGQRVTLRCSPRSGDLSVYWYQQSLDQGLQFLIQYYNGEERAKGNILERFSAQQFPDLHSELNLSSLELGDSALYFCASSPRPNGDEKLFFGSGTQLSVL.

V usage is TRBV5-1 and J usage is TRBJ1-6; 7 positions agree with TRBD1. There are 15 residues in the CDR3. The J segment lost 7 bases and the V segment lost 2 bases, leaving 6 bases of the junction unmatched. The V gene's germline CDR1 is SGHRS and CDR2 YFSETQ. The CDR3 bases are TGCGCCAGCAGCTTAGGACAGGAGCCGAATTCACCCCTCCACTTT. This encodes CASSLGQEPNSPLHF.